These 8 T cell receptor beta chains share one sample of origin, sequenced in a study of T cell responses to AZD1222 COVID-19 vaccine. Sequenced by immunoSEQ multiplex PCR; TCRdb stores in-frame clones only, minus some. The sample has some 150,000 clones, about 92% seen once. This sample comprised peripheral blood, obtained on day 0 of MenACWY control vaccination. The source is an adult in good health.

The chain employs TRBV7-2 and TRBJ1-1; D gene ambiguous. The germline CDR1 and CDR2 sequences are SGHTA and FQGNSA. This CDR3 region has 14 residues. The germline V and J ends were trimmed by 2 bases and 7 bases, with 14 bases remaining between them. DNA of the CDR3: TGTGCCAGCAGCTTATCACCTATTCTGGATGAAGCTTTCTTT. Residues: CASSLSPILDEAFF.

This sequence joins TRBV27 and TRBJ1-5, with D unclear. Germline V gene lookup returns CDR1 MNHEY and CDR2 SMNVEV (reference sequence). The CDR3 covers 12 residues. Trimming left V 3 bases short and J 7 bases short, with 7 bases between. Here the CDR3 reads CASSFPGQPQHF. The CDR3 nucleotides are TGTGCCAGCAGTTTTCCTGGCCAGCCCCAGCATTTT.

To note about this clone: It is unclear where the CDR3 begins or ends on the DNA, so no DNA is shown, and the CDR3 is as TCRdb lists it. The chain couples TRBV19 to TRBJ2-7; the D call of TRBD1 is as the table states it, not checked on the DNA. CDR1 and CDR2 from the germline V gene are LNHDA and SQIVND (reference sequence). The CDR3 is 15 amino acids in total, end residues counted. CDR3 region: CASTSALDSSYEQYF.

Only one count was recorded for this clone. CDR3 protein: CASSPTDSMWAKNIQYF. DNA for the CDR3: TGTGCCAGCAGCCCTACGGACAGCATGTGGGCCAAAAACATTCAGTACTTC. The chain couples TRBV7-2 to TRBJ2-4; tentative D call: TRBD1 (6 bases). This CDR3 comprises 17 residues. Per the germline V gene, CDR1 is SGHTA and CDR2 is FQGNSA. Trimming took off 5 bases at V and 1 base at J, with 18 bases between the two ends.

The genes are TRBV6-4 and TRBJ2-2, with D tentatively TRBD1 (6 bases). The CDR3 consists of 16 residues. Trimming pared 3 bases from V and 5 bases from J, leaving 16 bases between. From germline, CDR1 is MRHNA and CDR2 SNTAGT. Written as DNA, the CDR3 is TGTGCCAGCAGTGAGGTCCAGGGGAGAAGAACCGGGGAGCTGTTTTTT. Translating it yields CASSEVQGRRTGELFF.

The chain carries TRBV7-2 and TRBJ2-7; D not resolved. Trimming shortened V by 2 bases and J by 1 base, and 9 bases separated the two germline ends. Germline lookup yields CDR1 SGHTA and CDR2 FQGNSA. This CDR3 is 14 amino acids long. Written as DNA, the CDR3 is TGTGCCAGCAGCTTAAGGTCACTATCCTACGAGCAGTACTTC. Its protein product is CASSLRSLSYEQYF.

This rearrangement joins TRBV11-2 to TRBJ2-2; D gene uncertain. V was pared by 4 bases and J by 8 bases, with 11 bases between. Germline V lookup: CDR1 SGHAT, CDR2 FQNNGV. The CDR3 is 13 residues long. Here the CDR3 reads CASSSTSVGELFF. The DNA of the CDR3 is TGTGCCAGCAGCTCAACAAGCGTGGGGGAGCTGTTTTTT.

As DNA, the CDR3 is TGTGCCAGCAGCCAAGATCCCAGGGTCACTGAAGCTTTCTTT. Encoded protein: CASSQDPRVTEAFF. The chain uses TRBV4-2 and TRBJ1-1, with D possibly TRBD1 on 5 matching bases. The ends were cut back, 0 bases at V and 4 bases at J, with 9 bases in the middle. This CDR3 spans 14 amino acids. Per germline, CDR1 LGHNA and CDR2 YNFKEQ.